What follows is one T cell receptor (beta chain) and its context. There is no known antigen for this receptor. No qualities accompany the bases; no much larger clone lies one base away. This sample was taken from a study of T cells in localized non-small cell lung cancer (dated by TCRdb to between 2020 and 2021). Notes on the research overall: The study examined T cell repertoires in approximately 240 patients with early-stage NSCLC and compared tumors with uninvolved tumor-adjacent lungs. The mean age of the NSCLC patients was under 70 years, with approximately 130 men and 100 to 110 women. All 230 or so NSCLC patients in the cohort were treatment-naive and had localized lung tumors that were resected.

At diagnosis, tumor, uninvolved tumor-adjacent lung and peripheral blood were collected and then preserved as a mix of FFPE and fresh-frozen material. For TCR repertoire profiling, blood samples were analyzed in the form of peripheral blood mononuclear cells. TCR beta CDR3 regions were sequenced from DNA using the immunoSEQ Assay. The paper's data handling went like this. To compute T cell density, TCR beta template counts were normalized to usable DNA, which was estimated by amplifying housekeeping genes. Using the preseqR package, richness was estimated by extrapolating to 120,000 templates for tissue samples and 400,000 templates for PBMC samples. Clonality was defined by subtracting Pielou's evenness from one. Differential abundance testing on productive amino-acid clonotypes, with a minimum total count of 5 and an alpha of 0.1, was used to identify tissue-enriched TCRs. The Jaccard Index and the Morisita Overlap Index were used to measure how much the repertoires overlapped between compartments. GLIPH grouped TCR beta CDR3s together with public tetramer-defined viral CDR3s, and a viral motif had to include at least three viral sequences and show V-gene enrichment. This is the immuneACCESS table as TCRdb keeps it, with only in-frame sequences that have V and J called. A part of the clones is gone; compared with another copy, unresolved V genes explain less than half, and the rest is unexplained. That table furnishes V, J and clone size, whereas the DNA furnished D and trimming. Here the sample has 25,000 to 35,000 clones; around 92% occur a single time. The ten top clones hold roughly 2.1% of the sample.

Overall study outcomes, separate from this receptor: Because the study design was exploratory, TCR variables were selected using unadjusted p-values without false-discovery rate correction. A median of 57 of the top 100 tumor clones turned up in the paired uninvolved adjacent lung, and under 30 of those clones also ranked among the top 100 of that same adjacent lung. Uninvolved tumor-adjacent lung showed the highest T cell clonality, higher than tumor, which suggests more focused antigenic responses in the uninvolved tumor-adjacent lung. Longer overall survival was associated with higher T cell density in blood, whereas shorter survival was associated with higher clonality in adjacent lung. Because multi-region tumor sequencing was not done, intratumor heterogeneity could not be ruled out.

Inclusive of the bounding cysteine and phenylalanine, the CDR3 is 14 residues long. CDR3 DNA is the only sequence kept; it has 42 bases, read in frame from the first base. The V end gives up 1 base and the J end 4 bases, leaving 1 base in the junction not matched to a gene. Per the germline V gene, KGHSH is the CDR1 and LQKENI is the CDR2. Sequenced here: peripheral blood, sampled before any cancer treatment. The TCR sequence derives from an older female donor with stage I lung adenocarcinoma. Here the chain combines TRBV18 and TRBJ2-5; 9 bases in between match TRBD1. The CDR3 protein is CASSPRDRAETQYF. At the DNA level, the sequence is TGTGCCAGCTCACCACGGGACAGGGCAGAGACCCAGTACTTC.